This T cell receptor (beta chain) was documented in a study of blood T cell repertoires in COVID-19. Study-level information: The United States, Italy and Spain supplied acute and convalescent COVID-19 samples. In each case, the material was cDNA or gDNA derived from T cells, B-cell-depleted T cells, or PBMCs.

CDR1 MDHEN and CDR2 SYDVKM come from the germline V gene. CDR3 length: 13 residues. Trimming took off 3 bases at V and 1 base at J, with 6 bases between the two ends. In the original processing: Reference gene primer amplification gave estimated nucleated cell counts. Only in-frame clones appear in the TCRdb table, and some are missing; sequencing was by immunoSEQ multiplex PCR. D and trimming were read from the DNA, whereas the V and J calls and clone size are those reported in that table. The sample shows 150,000 to 200,000 clones, roughly 87% of them seen only once. This clone was seen a handful of times.

The sample comprised peripheral blood. This clonotype was obtained from a man younger than 35 who had recovered from COVID-19. The V and J genes are TRBV28 and TRBJ1-1; D may be TRBD1 (5 bases). As DNA, the CDR3 is TGTGCCAGCAGTTTCGGGGGGAACACTGAAGCTTTCTTT. Residues: CASSFGGNTEAFF.